The 31 T cell receptor beta chains presented below share a single source sample, sequenced in a study of CD4 and CD8 cells across lung adenocarcinoma regions (dated by TCRdb to 2016 to 2019). The library was built by means of PCR. The sequencer was a HiSeq X Ten. TCRdb ran its own pipeline on the public reads, namely fastp trimming at Q25 and MiXCR clone calling, and kept in-frame beta chains. Here each entry gathers all rows of one CDR3 protein and keeps the most common genes and DNA. Within this sample are 9,500 to 12,000 distinct CDR3 sequences, with over 45% of them counted one time only. Around 30% of the sample comes from the top ten. Sequencing used CD8+ T cells from the margin of a lung tumor. What the cell subset or site label conveys for this sample: tumor margin region. Every receptor here comes from a male donor with lung adenocarcinoma. The CD4 and CD8 labels of this study may be unreliable.

The rearrangement uses TRBV10-1 and TRBJ2-4; possible D gene TRBD2, 6 bases. CDR3 size: 16 residues. V lost 4 bases to trimming and J lost 13 bases, with 26 bases between them. Germline CDR1 WNHNN, CDR2 SYGVQD (reference sequence). CDR3 nucleotides: TGCGCCAGCAGTGTCACGTGGGGAGGAGCCAAGGATACGCAGTACTTC. Amino acids: CASSVTWGGAKDTQYF.

This chain joins TRBV10-3 and TRBJ2-1, with a possible D match to TRBD2 (5 bases). Germline V gene sequence: CDR1 ENHRY, CDR2 SYGVKD. This CDR3 spans 15 amino acids. Trimming pared 10 bases from V and 11 bases from J, leaving 27 bases between. Written as DNA, the CDR3 is TGTGCCAACCCACTAGACGCGCGGAGCTACGTTAAGCAGTTCTTC. It encodes CANPLDARSYVKQFF.

This clonotype has only one observation. The chain has TRBV12-3 or TRBV12-4 and TRBJ2-1; 10 bases align to TRBD1. Gene TRBJ2-5 matches the end of the DNA better, so the J call may be wrong. The CDR3 has 14 residues. CDR3 in amino acids: CASSAGQGQETQYF. The CDR3 nucleotides read TGTGCCAGCAGTGCGGGACAGGGGCAAGAGACCCAGTACTTC.

The chain employs TRBV6-1 and TRBJ1-1, with a possible D match to TRBD1 (6 bases). Per germline, CDR1 MNHNS and CDR2 SASEGT. Deletions cut 6 bases from V and 3 bases from J, with 11 bases between. The CDR3 length is 13 residues. CDR3 in DNA: TGTGCCAGCAGCTTGACAGGCCACACTGAAGCTTTCTTT. It is translated as CASSLTGHTEAFF.

By frequency in the sample, this clonotype is medium-sized (0.01 to 0.1%). The genes are TRBV6-1 and TRBJ2-3, with D maybe TRBD2 (7 bases). CDR1 and CDR2 (germline): MNHNS, SASEGT. The CDR3 runs to 15 residues. V lost 8 bases to trimming and J lost 4 bases, with 19 bases between them. CDR3 in amino acids: CASPLVGGHPDTQYF. The CDR3 DNA reads TGTGCCAGCCCTCTAGTGGGGGGGCACCCAGATACGCAGTATTTT.

This clonotype was found many times. The chain employs TRBV27 and TRBJ2-2; 13 bases fit TRBD2. The CDR3 totals 15 residues. V was clipped by 6 bases and J by 6 bases; unmatched bases: 4. In germline, CDR1 is MNHEY, CDR2 SMNVEV (reference sequence). The CDR3 DNA is TGTGCCAGCAGAACTAGCGGGAGGGCCCCCGGGGAGCTGTTTTTT. Amino acid sequence: CASRTSGRAPGELFF.

This clonotype is judged medium-sized (0.01 to 0.1%). V gene TRBV25-1 combines with J gene TRBJ1-2; D is unclear. Germline loops: CDR1 MGHDK, CDR2 SYGVNS. Trimming took 1 base from V and 7 from J, leaving 13 bases between them. This CDR3 has 14 amino acids. CDR3 nucleotides: TGTGCCAGCAGTGAATCAAACAGACTAGGTGGCTACACCTTC. Protein: CASSESNRLGGYTF.

About this clonotype: The junction differs from germline at one of its ends, possibly a read error. The rearrangement links TRBV6-5 to TRBJ2-3; a weak D match, TRBD2 (7 bases). Germline CDR1 and CDR2: MNHEY and SVGAGI. This CDR3 is 16 amino acids long. CDR3 amino acids: CASSYGGGRAKNTQYF. The CDR3 nucleotides read TGTGCCAGCAGTTACGGGGGGGGGCGGGCCAAAAACACGCAGTACTTT.

J is TRBJ2-5 and V is TRBV27, with 12 bases identical to TRBD2. The last part of the DNA fits TRBJ2-7 better; the J call may be wrong. The CDR3 extends over 16 amino acids. Germline values: CDR1 MNHEY, CDR2 SMNVEV (reference sequence). Here the CDR3 DNA reads TGTGCCAGCAGTCCCACTAGCGGGGGGCACTCCTACGAGCAGTACTTC. This codes for CASSPTSGGHSYEQYF.

CDR3 DNA: TGTGCCAGCAGCCAAGATTTGAGGGGGGTTCTCACCTTC. Translating gives CASSQDLRGVLTF. The chain is built from TRBV4-2 and TRBJ1-2, with TRBD1 as a possible D gene (6 bases). Deletions cut 0 bases from V and 13 bases from J, with 15 bases between. Per the germline V gene, CDR1 is LGHNA and CDR2 is YNFKEQ. This CDR3 spans 13 amino acids.

The chain joins TRBV30 to TRBJ2-7; possible D gene TRBD1, 9 bases. Germline V gene data show CDR1 as GTSNPN and CDR2 as SVGIG (reference sequence). V was pared by 5 bases and J by 1 base, with 18 bases between. The CDR3 loop spans 15 amino acids. The CDR3 protein is CAWQQGAGGSYEQYF. CDR3 DNA: TGTGCCTGGCAACAGGGGGCGGGGGGATCCTACGAGCAGTACTTC. The whole variable domain, filled in from reference TRBV30 and TRBJ2-7, reads SQTIHQWPATLVQPVGSPLSLECTVEGTSNPNLYWYRQAAGRGLQLLFYSVGIGQISSEVPQNLSASRPQDRQFILSSKKLLLSDSGFYLCAWQQGAGGSYEQYFGPGTRLTVT.

At least ten counts were recorded for this clonotype. At one boundary the junction diverges from the germline segment, which might be a read error. This sequence joins TRBV10-1 and TRBJ2-1, with D perhaps assigned TRBD1 or TRBD2 (5 bases each). CDR1 and CDR2 (germline): WNHNN, SYGVQD (reference sequence). There are 13 residues in the CDR3. In nucleotides, the CDR3 is TGCGCCAGCAGGCCCGGACCCGAGGGGCCGTTTGACTTC. This encodes CASRPGPEGPFDF.

Of note for this clonotype: Possible read error: a much larger clone is one base away. This chain uses TRBV6-5 with TRBJ2-1; no reliable D call. Germline V gene data show CDR1 as MNHEY and CDR2 as SVGAGI. V lost 2 bases, J lost 12 bases, and 14 bases lay in between. The CDR3 consists of 13 residues. CDR3 residues: CASSYTPAELQFF. CDR3 DNA sequence: TGTGCCAGCAGTTACACCCCCGCGGAATTGCAGTTCTTC.

The chain combines TRBV10-2 with TRBJ2-7, with D maybe TRBD1 (5 bases). The CDR3 covers 14 residues. CDR1 is WSHSY, CDR2 SAAADI, per germline. The V gene lost 4 bases and the J gene lost 2 bases, with 12 bases spanning the gap. CDR3 sequence: CASSGQPEAYEQYF. The CDR3 coding sequence is TGCGCCAGCAGTGGACAGCCCGAAGCCTACGAGCAGTACTTC.

The chain is built from TRBV27 and TRBJ2-2, with D possibly being TRBD2 (6 bases). The length of the CDR3 is 15 residues. The V gene lost 8 bases and the J gene lost 0 bases, with 13 bases spanning the gap. CDR1 MNHEY and CDR2 SMNVEV come from the germline V gene (reference sequence). CDR3 nucleotide sequence: TGTGCCAGCTCGGTGGAGGGGTCGAACACCGGGGAGCTGTTTTTT. As protein: CASSVEGSNTGELFF.

This chain uses TRBV6-1 with TRBJ2-3; D is perhaps TRBD2 (5 bases). Germline V gene sequence: CDR1 MNHNS, CDR2 SASEGT. V shed 9 bases and J shed 5 bases, with 15 bases lying between them. The length of the CDR3 is 13 residues. The CDR3 DNA sequence: TGTGCCAGTTATAAGGAGGTTGTAGATACGCAGTATTTT. It translates to CASYKEVVDTQYF.

The rearrangement uses TRBV9 and TRBJ2-7; 7 bases match TRBD1. Germline V gene lookup returns CDR1 SGDLS and CDR2 YYNGEE. This CDR3 is 16 amino acids long. V lost 5 bases, J lost 0 bases, and 11 bases stayed unmatched. CDR3 DNA sequence: TGTGCCAGCAGTCCCCTAGGGACAGAGAACTCCTACGAGCAGTACTTC. It yields the protein CASSPLGTENSYEQYF.

This clonotype was seen at least ten times. The chain carries TRBV14 and TRBJ2-3; D gene uncertain. The CDR3 has 13 residues. The germline V gene encodes CDR1 SGHDN and CDR2 FVKESK. V lost 5 bases and J lost 6, with 12 bases in between. CDR3 loop: CASSSIAPDTQYF. DNA of the CDR3: TGTGCCAGCAGCTCGATAGCCCCGGATACGCAGTATTTT.

The chain links TRBV12-5 to TRBJ2-2, with 11 positions matching TRBD1. After removal of 6 bases from V and 0 bases from J, the junction contained 9 bases not matched to a gene. The CDR3 has 18 residues. The germline V gene encodes CDR1 LGHNT and CDR2 FRNRAP. CDR3 residues: CASGRDRGSRANTGELFF. For the CDR3, the DNA is TGTGCTAGTGGGCGGGACAGGGGGTCAAGAGCGAACACCGGGGAGCTGTTTTTT. The entire variable domain, with the rest obtained from reference TRBV12-5 and TRBJ2-2, is as follows: DARVTQTPRHKVTEMGQEVTMRCQPILGHNTVFWYRQTMMQGLELLAYFRNRAPLDDSGMPKDRFSAEMPDATLATLKIQPSEPRDSAVYFCASGRDRGSRANTGELFFGEGSRLTVL.

The chain recombines TRBV11-3 with TRBJ2-1; D may be TRBD1 or TRBD2 (5 bases each). V was cut by 5 bases and J by 4 bases, with 15 bases left in between. This CDR3 has 15 amino acids. Per germline, CDR1 SGHNT and CDR2 YENEEA. CDR3 amino acids: CASSPMGDSYNEQFF. Here the CDR3 DNA reads TGTGCCAGCAGCCCAATGGGGGATAGTTACAATGAGCAGTTCTTC.

This clonotype has more than one count but fewer than ten. The chain couples TRBV5-1 to TRBJ2-2; D is perhaps TRBD2 (5 bases). Germline CDR1 and CDR2: SGHRS and YFSETQ. V lost 7 bases and J lost 6, with 10 bases in between. The CDR3 covers 12 residues. The CDR3 reads CASSRVAGELFF. CDR3 DNA sequence: TGCGCCAGCTCGAGGGTGGCCGGGGAGCTGTTTTTT.

In its sample, this clonotype was seen many times. The V and J genes are TRBV11-2 and TRBJ2-5; D might be TRBD2 (5 bases). Trimming took off 5 bases at V and 4 bases at J, with 26 bases between the two ends. Germline V gives CDR1 SGHAT, CDR2 FQNNGV. The CDR3 loop spans 18 amino acids. The CDR3 coding sequence is TGTGCCAGCAGCCCAATCCTATCTAGCACCAGCGCCGGAGAGACCCAGTACTTC. Translated, it gives CASSPILSSTSAGETQYF.

The V call is TRBV4-2, the J call TRBJ2-3, with 9 bases matching TRBD2. V lost 3 bases, J lost 8 bases, and 12 bases stayed unmatched. Per the germline V gene, CDR1 is LGHNA and CDR2 is YNFKEQ. This CDR3 has 16 residues. CDR3 amino acids: CASSQDTASGVTTQYF. The CDR3 bases are TGTGCCAGCAGCCAGGACACGGCTAGCGGGGTTACTACGCAGTATTTT.

Of note for this clonotype: The CDR3 carries no conserved terminal phenylalanine or tryptophan, so it likely arises from a read error. The limits of the CDR3 on the DNA are not certain, so only TCRdb's listed CDR3 is given. This rearrangement joins TRBV6-7 to TRBJ2-3; the D call in the table, TRBD1, was not verified against the DNA. TRBV6-7 is an ORF, and what it does is uncertain. The CDR3 region is 17 residues in length, termini included. The CDR3 sequence: CASSRFSALEIPPLPPG.

The chain is built from TRBV24-1 and TRBJ2-3; D possibly matches TRBD1 or TRBD2 (6 bases each). The CDR3 is 16 residues long. CDR1 is KGHDR, CDR2 SFDVKD, per germline. Between the trimmed V and J ends, which lost 3 bases and 3 bases, there was a span of 15 bases. The CDR3: CATSDGVAGQTDTQYF. The CDR3 coding sequence is TGTGCCACCAGTGATGGGGTTGCGGGACAAACAGATACGCAGTATTTT.

The V call is TRBV7-2, the J call TRBJ2-1, with TRBD2 identical over 9 bases. The end of the DNA fits TRBJ2-7 better, so the J call may be wrong. The CDR3 spans 15 residues. Germline values: CDR1 SGHTA, CDR2 FQGNSA. The CDR3 sequence is CASSYTAGGDDEQYF. CDR3 bases: TGTGCCAGCAGTTACACGGCGGGAGGGGACGATGAGCAGTACTTC.

By proportion, this clonotype is medium-sized. The V and J genes are TRBV10-3 and TRBJ2-1, with D uncertain. The assigned J gene may be wrong: the sequence end matches TRBJ2-7 better. Looked up from germline, CDR1 is ENHRY and CDR2 is SYGVKD. The CDR3 totals 11 residues. In nucleotides, the CDR3 is TGTGCCATCGACAAATTCTACGAGCAGTACTTC. Amino acids: CAIDKFYEQYF.

The sample holds a few counts of this clonotype. This chain uses TRBV6-1 with TRBJ2-1; D is perhaps TRBD2 (6 bases). The J call could be wrong; TRBJ2-5 is a better fit for the DNA end. This CDR3 contains 17 residues. Per germline, CDR1 MNHNS and CDR2 SASEGT. The CDR3 reads CASSEALGSWREETQYF. DNA of the CDR3: TGTGCCAGCAGTGAAGCGCTCGGGTCATGGAGGGAAGAGACCCAGTACTTC.

This clonotype turned up a few times. J is TRBJ2-1 and V is TRBV12-3 or TRBV12-4; TRBD2 aligns across 10 bases. The CDR3 extends over 13 amino acids. After removal of 11 bases from V and 5 bases from J, the junction contained 6 bases not matched to a gene. The CDR3 loop is CAHGTSVDNEQFF. The CDR3 nucleotides are TGTGCCCACGGGACTAGCGTAGACAATGAGCAGTTCTTC.

The rearrangement joins TRBV15 to TRBJ2-1; 8 bases are a match to TRBD2. V shed 1 base, J shed 7 bases, and the junction held 9 bases outside the gene matches. CDR1 and CDR2 from the germline V gene are LNHNV and YYDKDF (reference sequence). There are 16 residues in the CDR3. Here the CDR3 DNA reads TGTGCCACCAGCAGAGTTCAGCGGGAGAGCCGAAATGAGCAGTTCTTC. This encodes CATSRVQRESRNEQFF. The full variable domain, its missing parts supplied by reference TRBV15 and TRBJ2-1, is DAMVIQNPRYQVTQFGKPVTLSCSQTLNHNVMYWYQQKSSQAPKLLFHYYDKDFNNEADTPDNFQSRRPNTSFCFLDIRSPGLGDTAMYLCATSRVQRESRNEQFFGPGTRLTVL.

The J gene is TRBJ2-1, the V gene TRBV25-1; 8 positions agree with TRBD1. Gene TRBJ2-7 matches the end of the DNA better, so the J call may be wrong. The germline V gene encodes CDR1 MGHDK and CDR2 SYGVNS. The CDR3 length is 15 residues. CDR3 protein: CASSPGTGWEEEQYF. DNA for the CDR3: TGTGCCAGCAGTCCCGGGACAGGATGGGAGGAGGAGCAGTACTTC.